This T cell receptor beta chain stems from a study of blood T cell repertoires in COVID-19. Study in general: Italy, Spain and the United States were the sources of the convalescent and acute COVID-19 samples. From T cells, B-cell-depleted T cells, or PBMCs came the material, which was cDNA or gDNA.

The data were produced by immunoSEQ multiplex PCR, yet TCRdb's version contains in-frame clones alone and is incomplete. The sample has 300,000 to 450,000 clones, 87% seen once. Recruited during active infection, patients (from Seattle) were subsequently followed longitudinally. Germline CDR1 and CDR2: MNHEY and SVGAGI. CDR3 length: 15 residues. V lost 5 bases, J lost 1 base, and 1 base stayed unmatched. V gene TRBV6-5 combines with J gene TRBJ2-3; TRBD2 agrees at 12 bases. The specimen sequenced was peripheral blood. This receptor was obtained from a woman aged 55-75 years with COVID-19, enrolled during active disease. CDR3 protein: CASSPSGGGTDTQYF. The CDR3 bases are TGTGCCAGCAGTCCTAGCGGGGGGGGCACAGATACGCAGTATTTT.